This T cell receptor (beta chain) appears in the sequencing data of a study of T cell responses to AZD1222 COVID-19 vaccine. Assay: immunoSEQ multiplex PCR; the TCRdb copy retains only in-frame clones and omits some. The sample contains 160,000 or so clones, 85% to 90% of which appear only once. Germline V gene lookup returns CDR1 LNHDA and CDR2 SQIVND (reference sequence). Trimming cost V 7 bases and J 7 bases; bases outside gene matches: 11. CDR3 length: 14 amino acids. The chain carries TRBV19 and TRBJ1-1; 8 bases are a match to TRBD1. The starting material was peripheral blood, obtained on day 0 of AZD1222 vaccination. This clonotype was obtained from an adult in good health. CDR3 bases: TGTGCCAGTACCCAGGGGGCCGCTTACGGTGAAGCTTTCTTT. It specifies CASTQGAAYGEAFF. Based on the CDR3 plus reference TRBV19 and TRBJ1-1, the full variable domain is DGGITQSPKYLFRKEGQNVTLSCEQNLNHDAMYWYRQDPGQGLRLIYYSQIVNDFQKGDIAEGYSVSREKKESFPLTVTSAQKNPTAFYLCASTQGAAYGEAFFGQGTRLTVV.